Below, 27 T cell receptor beta chains from the same sample are listed, as sequenced in a study of blood T cell repertoires in COVID-19. Only in-frame clones appear in the TCRdb table, and some are missing; sequencing was by immunoSEQ multiplex PCR. The sample records 43,000 or so clones, around 83% being singletons. The sequenced sample was peripheral blood. The receptors originated from a man aged 60 to 69 with active COVID-19.

This rearrangement joins TRBV12-3 or TRBV12-4 to TRBJ2-2; D might be TRBD2 (5 bases). The CDR3 has 12 amino acids. V lost 8 bases, J lost 7 bases, and 11 bases lay in between. Here the CDR3 reads CASQPGIGELFF. The CDR3 DNA reads TGTGCCAGCCAACCGGGAATCGGGGAGCTGTTTTTT.

J is TRBJ1-2 and V is TRBV12-3 or TRBV12-4; D might be TRBD1 (6 bases). The CDR3 covers 12 residues. Between the trimmed V and J ends, which lost 5 bases and 9 bases, there was a span of 13 bases. The CDR3 loop reads CASSPMDRRYTF. In DNA, the CDR3 is TGTGCCAGCAGTCCGATGGACAGACGCTACACCTTC.

The V call is TRBV12-5, the J call TRBJ2-7; TRBD2 matches 10 bases. Per the germline V gene, CDR1 is LGHNT and CDR2 is FRNRAP. The CDR3 sequence is 17 residues long. Unmatched junction bases numbered 10, after V lost 1 base and J lost 4 bases. In DNA, the CDR3 is TGTGCTAGTGGTTTGGCCACAACTAGCGGGGCCCAGTACGAGCAGTACTTC. It encodes CASGLATTSGAQYEQYF.

The V call is TRBV28, the J call TRBJ2-7; possible D gene TRBD2, 5 bases. The V end was cut by 5 bases, the J end by 5 bases, with 22 bases between. The CDR3 is made up of 16 amino acids. Per germline, CDR1 MDHEN and CDR2 SYDVKM. CDR3 region: CASSPPVGERWDEQYF. The CDR3 nucleotides are TGTGCCAGCAGTCCCCCCGTCGGGGAACGGTGGGACGAGCAGTACTTC.

The chain carries TRBV5-4 and TRBJ2-7; 8 nucleotides match TRBD1. V was pared by 0 bases and J by 5 bases, with 4 bases of the junction left unmatched. Per germline, CDR1 SGHNT and CDR2 YYREEE (reference sequence). This CDR3 comprises 14 residues. CDR3 amino acids: CASSLGTGSNEQYF. CDR3 DNA: TGTGCCAGCAGCTTGGGGACAGGGTCCAACGAGCAGTACTTC.

The chain is built from TRBV3-1 (or the pseudogene TRBV3-2) and TRBJ2-5; TRBD1 matches at 8 bases. V was clipped by 1 base and J by 5 bases; unmatched bases: 3. Germline-derived CDR1 and CDR2 are LGHDT and YNNKEL (reference sequence). This CDR3 region has 14 residues. CDR3 residues: CASSQVGQGETQYF. CDR3 bases: TGTGCCAGCAGCCAAGTCGGACAGGGTGAGACCCAGTACTTC.

The rearrangement joins TRBV29-1 to TRBJ2-5; 8 bases fit TRBD2. Germline CDR1 reads SQVTM; CDR2 reads ANQGSEA. The CDR3 has 14 amino acids. The junction had 10 bases not matched to a gene; V was cut back by 5 bases and J by 5 bases. CDR3 in DNA: TGCAGCGTTTCGCCGGGACTAGGTCTGGAGACCCAGTACTTC. It translates to CSVSPGLGLETQYF.

The genes are TRBV27 and TRBJ2-2, with TRBD2 matching over 8 bases. This CDR3 contains 16 residues. Germline V gene sequence: CDR1 MNHEY, CDR2 SMNVEV (reference sequence). V shed 6 bases, J shed 5 bases, and the junction held 11 bases outside the gene matches. CDR3 in DNA: TGTGCCAGCAGCGGGGGGGGCGCTTTGGATACCGGGGAGCTGTTTTTT. Protein product: CASSGGGALDTGELFF.

The V call is TRBV10-3, the J call TRBJ1-1; D is uncertain. The length of the CDR3 is 14 residues. The V end was cut by 4 bases, the J end by 0 bases, with 9 bases between. Germline-derived CDR1 and CDR2 are ENHRY and SYGVKD. The CDR3, as DNA: TGTGCCATCAGTGCGGGAGGGATGAACACTGAAGCTTTCTTT. Translating gives CAISAGGMNTEAFF.

The gene calls are TRBV5-4 and TRBJ2-7, with 7 bases lining up with TRBD1. The CDR3 loop spans 13 amino acids. Germline loops: CDR1 SGHNT, CDR2 YYREEE (reference sequence). J lost 4 bases, V lost 0 bases, and 1 base had no gene match. In DNA form, the CDR3 reads TGTGCCAGCAGCTTGGAACAGGGGTACGAGCAGTACTTC. Translated, it gives CASSLEQGYEQYF.

The chain carries TRBV12-3 or TRBV12-4 and TRBJ1-5; D call uncertain. This CDR3 region has 13 residues. V lost 4 bases, J lost 7 bases, and 11 bases lay in between. The CDR3 sequence: CASSSAGTQPQHF. In DNA form, the CDR3 reads TGTGCCAGCAGTTCGGCAGGCACACAGCCCCAGCATTTT.

The J gene is TRBJ2-7, the V gene TRBV6-1; 7 positions match TRBD2. V shed 2 bases and J 4 bases; nucleotides not matched to a gene: 5. The CDR3 covers 14 residues. Germline V gives CDR1 MNHNS, CDR2 SASEGT. CDR3 DNA: TGTGCCAGCAGTGAAAGGTCGGGAGGTTACGAGCAGTACTTC. It encodes CASSERSGGYEQYF.

The V call is TRBV5-1, the J call TRBJ1-1; no firm D call. CDR1 SGHRS and CDR2 YFSETQ come from the germline V gene. This CDR3 region has 14 residues. Trimming cost V 4 bases and J 1 base, with 11 bases left between them. The CDR3 is CASSLWASNTEAFF. The CDR3 DNA is TGCGCCAGCAGCCTCTGGGCCTCGAACACTGAAGCTTTCTTT.

The chain's CDR3 is CASNPPGSGGAFF. CDR3 nucleotides: TGCGCCAGCAACCCTCCGGGGTCGGGGGGGGCTTTCTTT. The rearrangement joins TRBV5-1 to TRBJ1-1, with D maybe TRBD1 (5 bases). V gave up 6 bases and J gave up 11 bases, with 20 bases separating them. CDR3 length equals 13 residues. The germline CDR1 and CDR2 sequences are SGHRS and YFSETQ.

This sequence joins TRBV28 and TRBJ2-5; D possibly corresponds to TRBD2 (6 bases). The CDR3 totals 15 residues. CDR1 MDHEN and CDR2 SYDVKM come from the germline V gene. V was shortened by 2 bases and J by 4 bases, with 14 bases between the two germline ends. CDR3 DNA sequence: TGTGCCAGCAGTTTAGCGGGATGGTCGGGAGAGACCCAGTACTTC. It is translated as CASSLAGWSGETQYF.

The chain carries TRBV6-5 and TRBJ1-6, with 8 bases that match TRBD1. CDR1 and CDR2 (germline): MNHEY, SVGAGI. V shed 10 bases, J shed 0 bases, and the junction held 5 bases outside the gene matches. The CDR3 is made up of 15 amino acids. CDR3 loop: CATRTGSSYNSPLHF. DNA for the CDR3: TGTGCCACCCGGACAGGGAGCTCCTATAATTCACCCCTCCACTTT.

The chain employs TRBV28 and TRBJ2-1; 8 bases fit TRBD1. The germline CDR1 and CDR2 sequences are MDHEN and SYDVKM. Germline trimming cut 5 bases from V and 4 bases from J; bases unmatched to any gene: 4. The CDR3 is made up of 14 amino acids. CDR3 sequence (DNA): TGTGCCAGCAGTCCGGGACAGGAGTACAATGAGCAGTTCTTC. This codes for CASSPGQEYNEQFF.

The V and J genes are TRBV3-1 (or the pseudogene TRBV3-2) and TRBJ1-2; D might be TRBD1 (6 bases). The CDR3 is 14 amino acids. CDR1 is LGHDT and CDR2 is YNNKEL in the germline V gene (reference sequence). Here the CDR3 reads CPGGPPFFNYGYTF. The DNA for the CDR3 is TGTCCCGGGGGGCCCCCGTTCTTTAACTATGGCTACACCTTC.

This chain connects TRBV19 to TRBJ1-1, with 8 bases lining up with TRBD1. J gave up 2 bases and V 7 bases, and 15 bases lay outside the gene matches. Germline CDR1 and CDR2: LNHDA and SQIVND (reference sequence). CDR3 length equals 17 residues. The CDR3 spells CASKRWGTRGRNTEAFF. For the CDR3, the DNA is TGTGCCAGTAAAAGGTGGGGGACCAGGGGGCGAAACACTGAAGCTTTCTTT.

The chain has TRBV10-2 and TRBJ2-7, with TRBD2 identical over 10 bases. The CDR3 contains 16 residues. Germline-derived CDR1 and CDR2 are WSHSY and SAAADI. J lost 3 bases, V lost 0 bases, and 5 bases had no gene match. The CDR3 reads CASSESIAGGFYEQYF. The DNA for the CDR3 is TGCGCCAGCAGTGAGTCGATAGCGGGGGGCTTCTACGAGCAGTACTTC.

The J gene is TRBJ2-2, the V gene TRBV6-2 or TRBV6-3, with 7 bases matching TRBD1. V dropped 5 bases and J dropped 5; count of bases not matched to a gene: 11. There are 16 residues in the CDR3. The germline CDR1 and CDR2 sequences are MNHEY and SVGEGT. CDR3 sequence (DNA): TGTGCCAGCAGTAAACCACAGGGGCTTGGGACCGGGGAGCTGTTTTTT. This sequence encodes CASSKPQGLGTGELFF.

The chain uses TRBV7-8 and TRBJ1-4, with D perhaps TRBD1 (6 bases). The germline gives CDR1 SGHVS, CDR2 FQNEAQ. Trimming cost V 5 bases and J 3 bases, with 10 bases left between them. The CDR3 length is 14 residues. CDR3 region: CASSVQGPNEKLFF. CDR3 coding DNA: TGTGCCAGCAGCGTACAGGGCCCTAATGAAAAACTGTTTTTT.

This clone was recorded a few times. This chain connects TRBV4-3 to TRBJ1-6; D gene ambiguous. Germline CDR1 and CDR2: LGHNA and YSLEER. The length of the CDR3 is 15 residues. The germline V and J ends were trimmed by 1 base and 7 bases, with 11 bases remaining between them. The CDR3 is CASSQVAGTNSPLHF. The CDR3 DNA reads TGCGCCAGCAGCCAAGTCGCAGGCACGAATTCACCCCTCCACTTT.

The V and J genes are TRBV21-1 and TRBJ2-3; the table gives TRBD2 as D, unverified against the DNA. TRBV21-1 represents a pseudogene. This CDR3 is built from 13 residues. The CDR3 coding sequence is TGTGCCAGCAGCAAAGATCGGGGAGATACGCAGTATTTT. Translation gives CASSKDRGDTQYF.

The chain employs TRBV19 and TRBJ2-3; D may be TRBD2 (6 bases). CDR1 and CDR2 (germline): LNHDA, SQIVND (reference sequence). V lost 4 bases, J lost 6 bases, and 11 bases lay in between. The CDR3 runs 13 residues. CDR3 residues: CASSTAGSDTQYF. The CDR3 DNA is TGTGCCAGTAGTACCGCGGGGTCGGATACGCAGTATTTT.

This chain uses TRBV25-1 with TRBJ2-1; 8 nucleotides align to TRBD2. CDR1 is MGHDK, CDR2 SYGVNS, per germline. The CDR3 sequence is 16 residues long. J was trimmed by 4 bases and V by 3 bases; bases with no gene match: 8. Here the CDR3 reads CASSDLPSGLYNEQFF. The DNA for the CDR3 is TGTGCCAGCAGTGACCTTCCTAGCGGGTTGTACAATGAGCAGTTCTTC.

This clone appeared a few times. The chain is built from TRBV2 and TRBJ2-1; TRBD1 is a possible D gene (6 bases). Looked up from germline, CDR1 is SNHLY and CDR2 is FYNNEI. Trimming left V 6 bases short and J 3 bases short, with 18 bases between. CDR3 length: 16 amino acids. DNA for the CDR3: TGTGCCAGCAGCCAAAGGTACAGGGACCTCTACAATGAGCAGTTCTTC. The encoded protein is CASSQRYRDLYNEQFF.